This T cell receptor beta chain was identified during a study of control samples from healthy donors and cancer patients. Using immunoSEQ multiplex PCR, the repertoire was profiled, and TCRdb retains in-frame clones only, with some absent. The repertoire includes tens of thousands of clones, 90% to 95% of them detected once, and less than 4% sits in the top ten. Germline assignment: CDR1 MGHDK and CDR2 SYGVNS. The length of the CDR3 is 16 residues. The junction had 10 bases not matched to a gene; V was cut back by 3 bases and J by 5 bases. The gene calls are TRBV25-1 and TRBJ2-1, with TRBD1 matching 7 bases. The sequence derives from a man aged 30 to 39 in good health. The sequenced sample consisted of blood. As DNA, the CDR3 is TGTGCCAGCAGTGAGCGCCCAGTGACAGGGAACAATGAGCAGTTCTTC. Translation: CASSERPVTGNNEQFF.